This TCR beta chain stems from a study of blood T cell repertoires in COVID-19. The method was immunoSEQ multiplex PCR; TCRdb's version includes in-frame clones alone and lacks a portion of them. Counted here are 350,000 or so clones, approximately 89% occurring once; the ten biggest clones make up 1.5% to 2%. This sequence originates from a woman aged 25-40 years with COVID-19, enrolled during active disease. The sample comprised peripheral blood.

This CDR3 is CASSRGGRNQPQHF. CDR3 DNA: TGTGCCAGCAGCAGGGGGGGTCGCAATCAGCCCCAGCATTTT. J is TRBJ1-5 and V is TRBV6-2 or TRBV6-3; TRBD1 agrees at 7 bases. This CDR3 is built from 14 residues. CDR1 MNHEY and CDR2 SVGEGT come from the germline V gene. With V trimmed by 6 bases and J by 2 bases, 4 bases remained unmatched.